Described below is a single T cell receptor (beta chain) sequence and its context. Its antigen is still unknown. No quality values exist for individual bases; no much larger clone is one base distant. In the germline V gene (reference sequence), CDR1 corresponds to LNHDA and CDR2 to SQIVND. The CDR3 sequence holds 14 residues, the cysteine and phenylalanine included. The entry retains the CDR3 DNA only, 42 bases that are in frame from base 1. The germline ends are 9 bases apart after V is trimmed by 0 bases and J by 3 bases. Library creation used the immunoSEQ multiplex PCR assay. TCRdb stores this immuneACCESS table with in-frame sequences only. Part of the clones is absent; in the studies checked, under half of the shortfall reflects unresolved V genes, and no reason is known for the rest. The sample data list around 57,000 clones, and approximately 90% of these were observed just once. Under 1.5% of the sample belongs to the ten largest clones.

The sample originates from a study of T cell changes during pregnancy in multiple sclerosis (dated by TCRdb to about 2019). Describing the broader study: The study examined how the T cell repertoire changed over the course of pregnancy in women with multiple sclerosis.

The chain employs TRBV19 and TRBJ2-7; matching of 5 bases hints at TRBD2 as the D gene. This sequence was found in a female donor with multiple sclerosis, enrolled in a pregnancy study. The material was peripheral blood, obtained in the second trimester of pregnancy. The DNA is as follows: TGTGCCAGTAGTATAGACGGGGAAAGCTACGAGCAGTACTTC. Its coded protein is CASSIDGESYEQYF.